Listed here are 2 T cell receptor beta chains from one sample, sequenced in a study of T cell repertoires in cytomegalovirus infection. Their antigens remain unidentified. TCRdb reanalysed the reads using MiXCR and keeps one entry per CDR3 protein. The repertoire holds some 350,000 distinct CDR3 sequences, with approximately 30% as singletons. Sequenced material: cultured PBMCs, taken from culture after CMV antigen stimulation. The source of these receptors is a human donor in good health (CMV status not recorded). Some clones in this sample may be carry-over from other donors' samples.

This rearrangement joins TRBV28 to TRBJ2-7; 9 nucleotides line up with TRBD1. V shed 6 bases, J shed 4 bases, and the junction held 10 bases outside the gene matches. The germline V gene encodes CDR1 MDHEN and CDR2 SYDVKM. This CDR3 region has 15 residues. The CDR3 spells CASRTEGTGLYEQYF. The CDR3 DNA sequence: TGTGCCAGCAGGACAGAAGGGACAGGGTTATACGAGCAGTACTTC.

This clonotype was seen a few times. Here the CDR3 reads CASSELGPYEQYF. CDR3 sequence (DNA): TGTGCCAGCAGTGAATTAGGGCCCTACGAGCAGTACTTC. This sequence joins TRBV6-1 and TRBJ2-7; no reliable D call. The V end lost 2 bases, the J end lost 2 bases, and 7 bases lay between the germline ends. Germline-derived CDR1 and CDR2 are MNHNS and SASEGT. This CDR3 has 13 residues.